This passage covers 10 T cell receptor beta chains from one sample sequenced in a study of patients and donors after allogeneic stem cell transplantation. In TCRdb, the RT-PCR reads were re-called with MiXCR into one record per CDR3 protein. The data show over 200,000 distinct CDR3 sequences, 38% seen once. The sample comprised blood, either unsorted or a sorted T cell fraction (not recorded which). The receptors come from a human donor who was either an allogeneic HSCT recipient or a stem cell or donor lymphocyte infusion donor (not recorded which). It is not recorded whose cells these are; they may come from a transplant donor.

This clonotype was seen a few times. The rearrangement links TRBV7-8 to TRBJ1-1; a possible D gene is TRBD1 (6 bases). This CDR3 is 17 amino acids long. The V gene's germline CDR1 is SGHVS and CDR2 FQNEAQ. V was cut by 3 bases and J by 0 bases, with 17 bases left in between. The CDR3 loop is CASSFRQDSNMNTEAFF. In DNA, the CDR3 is TGTGCCAGCAGCTTTAGACAGGATTCGAACATGAACACTGAAGCTTTCTTT.

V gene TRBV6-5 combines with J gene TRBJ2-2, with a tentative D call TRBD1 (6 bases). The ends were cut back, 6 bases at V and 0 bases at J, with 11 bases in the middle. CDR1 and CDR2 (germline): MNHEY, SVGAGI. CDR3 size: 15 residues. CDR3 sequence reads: CASRTGSANTGELFF. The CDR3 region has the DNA TGTGCCAGCAGGACAGGTTCCGCGAACACCGGGGAGCTGTTTTTT.

The CDR3 DNA follows: TGTGCCAGCAGTCCCAGGGTTTTAAGGAATGAGCAGTTCTTC. Protein sequence: CASSPRVLRNEQFF. The chain couples TRBV12-3 or TRBV12-4 to TRBJ2-1; tentatively, D is TRBD1 (5 bases). The CDR3 loop spans 14 amino acids. The V gene lost 5 bases and the J gene lost 7 bases, with 15 bases spanning the gap.

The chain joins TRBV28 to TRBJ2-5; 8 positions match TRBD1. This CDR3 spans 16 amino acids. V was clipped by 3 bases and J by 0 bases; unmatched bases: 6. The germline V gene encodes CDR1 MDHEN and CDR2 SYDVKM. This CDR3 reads CASSLDRADYQETQYF. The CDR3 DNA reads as TGTGCCAGCAGTTTGGACAGGGCAGATTACCAAGAGACCCAGTACTTC.

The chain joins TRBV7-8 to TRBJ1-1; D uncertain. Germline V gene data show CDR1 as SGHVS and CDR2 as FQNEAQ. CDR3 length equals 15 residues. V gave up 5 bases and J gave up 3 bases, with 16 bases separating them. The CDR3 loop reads CASSPWSAGHTEAFF. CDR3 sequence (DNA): TGTGCCAGCAGCCCCTGGTCCGCTGGGCACACTGAAGCTTTCTTT.

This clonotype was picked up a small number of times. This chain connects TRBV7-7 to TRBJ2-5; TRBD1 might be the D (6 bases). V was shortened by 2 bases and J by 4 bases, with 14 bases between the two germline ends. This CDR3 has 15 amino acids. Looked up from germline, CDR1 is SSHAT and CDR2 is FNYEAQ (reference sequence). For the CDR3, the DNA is TGTGCCAGCAGCTTATCCCCACAGGGTGGAGAGACCCAGTACTTC. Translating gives CASSLSPQGGETQYF.

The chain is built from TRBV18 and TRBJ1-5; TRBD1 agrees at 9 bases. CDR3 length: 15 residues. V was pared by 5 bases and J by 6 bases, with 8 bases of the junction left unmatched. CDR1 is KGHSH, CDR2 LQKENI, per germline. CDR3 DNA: TGTGCCAGCTCAGGGGGCAACAGGGGGCTTCAGCCCCAGCATTTT. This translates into CASSGGNRGLQPQHF. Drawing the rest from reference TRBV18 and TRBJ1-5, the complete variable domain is NAGVMQNPRHLVRRRGQEARLRCSPMKGHSHVYWYRQLPEEGLKFMVYLQKENIIDESGMPKERFSAEFPKEGPSILRIQQVVRGDSAAYFCASSGGNRGLQPQHFGDGTRLSIL.

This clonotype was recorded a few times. CDR3 residues: CASSAGNEQYF. The CDR3 DNA follows: TGTGCCAGCAGTGCCGGAAACGAGCAGTACTTC. The V gene is TRBV25-1, the J gene TRBJ2-7; D is ambiguous. CDR3 length: 11 residues. Germline loops: CDR1 MGHDK, CDR2 SYGVNS. The V end was cut by 4 bases, the J end by 5 bases, with 6 bases between.

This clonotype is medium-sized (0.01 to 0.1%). The CDR3 sequence: CASSSGGNSPLHF. The CDR3 DNA is TGTGCCAGCAGCTCTGGGGGGAATTCACCCCTCCACTTT. The J gene is TRBJ1-6, the V gene TRBV7-9, with D tentatively TRBD1 (5 bases). CDR3 length: 13 residues. Trimming left V 4 bases short and J 7 bases short, with 8 bases between. Germline values: CDR1 SEHNR, CDR2 FQNEAQ (reference sequence).

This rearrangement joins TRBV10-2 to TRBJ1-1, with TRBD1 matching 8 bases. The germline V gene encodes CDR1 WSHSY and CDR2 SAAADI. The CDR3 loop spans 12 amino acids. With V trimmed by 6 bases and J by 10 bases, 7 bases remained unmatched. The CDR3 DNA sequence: TGCGCCAGCAGCGAGAGGACAGGGATAGCTTTCTTT. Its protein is CASSERTGIAFF.